This TCR beta chain was profiled in a study of beta chain features in type 1 diabetes. Of the isolated RNA, all was reverse transcribed, and so the sequenced material was expressed TCRB transcripts. The repertoire was sequenced with immunoSEQ multiplex PCR; TCRdb's copy has only in-frame clones and lacks some. The table records some 250,000 clones, approximately 15% of them present only once. Study results and caveats: Shortening of TCRB CDR3s, moderate but significant, appeared in all four CD4+ subsets of Type 1 diabetes patients.

This CDR3 spans 14 amino acids. V lost 7 bases, J lost 5 bases, and 17 bases lay in between. Per germline, CDR1 SGHTA and CDR2 FQGNSA. Details on this clone: What it binds is unknown.

V gene TRBV7-2 combines with J gene TRBJ1-2, with D possibly matching TRBD1 (5 bases). This TCR was sampled from a man under 40 with type 1 diabetes. The material sequenced was naive CD4+ T cells from blood. DNA for the CDR3: TGTGCCAGCACCCTTCTTGGGCAGGGTTATGGCTACACCTTC. As protein: CASTLLGQGYGYTF.